The source of this T cell receptor (beta chain) is a study of cytomegalovirus exposure and HLA in healthy donors. Overall study findings and caveats: The tendency of first-cohort TCR clusters to co-occur in the 90 to 150 validation repertoires was the finding of a later analysis. Researchers reported that a few CMV-associated chains were confirmed in vitro as CMV antigen-specific. Altogether, about 160 TCR beta chains were recorded as cytomegalovirus-associated. The classifier was said to identify cytomegalovirus status with high specificity and sensitivity.

The V end lost 6 bases, the J end lost 7 bases, and 19 bases lay between the germline ends. CDR1 is MNHNY and CDR2 is SVGAGI in the germline V gene (reference sequence). The CDR3 loop spans 15 amino acids. Clones were read by immunoSEQ multiplex PCR, and TCRdb kept only the in-frame ones, dropping some. The sample lists some 310,000 clones, nearly 90% occurring once. This clone appeared a single time. As yet, its antigen is unknown. The chain has TRBV6-6 and TRBJ2-1, with a tentative D call TRBD1 (5 bases). The origin of this receptor is a man aged 25-45 years in good health and CMV-seronegative. Sequencing was done on a sample of PBMCs. The CDR3 nucleotides are TGTGCCAGCAGCTCCGGACGACGTAAGGGGAATGAGCAGTTCTTC. Protein: CASSSGRRKGNEQFF.